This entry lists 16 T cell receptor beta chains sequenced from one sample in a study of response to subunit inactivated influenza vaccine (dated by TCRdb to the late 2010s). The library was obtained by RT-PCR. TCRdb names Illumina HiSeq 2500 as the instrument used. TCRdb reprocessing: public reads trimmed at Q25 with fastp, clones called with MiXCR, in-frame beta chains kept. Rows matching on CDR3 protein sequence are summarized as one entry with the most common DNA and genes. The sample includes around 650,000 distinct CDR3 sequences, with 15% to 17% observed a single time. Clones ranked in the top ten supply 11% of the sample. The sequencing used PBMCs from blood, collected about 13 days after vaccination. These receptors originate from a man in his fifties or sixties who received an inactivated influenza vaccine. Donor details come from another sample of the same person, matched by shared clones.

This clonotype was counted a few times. The CDR3, as DNA: TGTGCCAGCAGCCGAACTACCAACCCAGGGAACATTCAGTACTTC. Translation: CASSRTTNPGNIQYF. The chain links TRBV28 to TRBJ2-4, with D possibly being TRBD1 (5 bases). Germline assignment: CDR1 MDHEN and CDR2 SYDVKM. The CDR3 contains 15 residues. V shed 6 bases and J shed 7 bases, with 19 bases lying between them.

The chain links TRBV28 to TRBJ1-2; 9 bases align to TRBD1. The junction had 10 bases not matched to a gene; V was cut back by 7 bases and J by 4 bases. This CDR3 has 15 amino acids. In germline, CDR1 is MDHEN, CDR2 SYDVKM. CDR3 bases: TGTGCCAGCACCTCCGGGACAGGGATTATCTATGGCTACACCTTC. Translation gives CASTSGTGIIYGYTF.

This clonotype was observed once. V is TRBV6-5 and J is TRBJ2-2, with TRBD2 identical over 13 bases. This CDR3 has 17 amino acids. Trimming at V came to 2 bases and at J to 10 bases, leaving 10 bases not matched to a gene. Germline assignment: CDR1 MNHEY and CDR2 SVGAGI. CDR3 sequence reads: CASSYPSGLAGVEELFF. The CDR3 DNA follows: TGTGCCAGCAGTTACCCCAGTGGACTAGCGGGAGTGGAGGAGCTGTTTTTT.

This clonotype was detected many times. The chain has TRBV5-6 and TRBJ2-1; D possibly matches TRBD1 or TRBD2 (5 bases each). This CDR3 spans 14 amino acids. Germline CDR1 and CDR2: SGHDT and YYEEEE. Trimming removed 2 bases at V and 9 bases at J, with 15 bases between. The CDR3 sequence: CASSFPGTGIEQFF. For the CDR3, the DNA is TGTGCCAGCAGCTTTCCCGGGACCGGGATTGAGCAGTTCTTC. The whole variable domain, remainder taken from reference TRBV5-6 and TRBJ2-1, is DAGVTQSPTHLIKTRGQQVTLRCSPKSGHDTVSWYQQALGQGPQFIFQYYEEEERQRGNFPDRFSGHQFPNYSSELNVNALLLGDSALYLCASSFPGTGIEQFFGPGTRLTVL.

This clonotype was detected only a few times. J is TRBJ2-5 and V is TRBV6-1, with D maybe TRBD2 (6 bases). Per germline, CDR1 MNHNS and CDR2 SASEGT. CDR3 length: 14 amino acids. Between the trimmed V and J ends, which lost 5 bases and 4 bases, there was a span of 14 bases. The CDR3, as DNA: TGTGCCAGCAGTCCCTGGGGGGATCCAGAGACCCAGTACTTC. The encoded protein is CASSPWGDPETQYF.

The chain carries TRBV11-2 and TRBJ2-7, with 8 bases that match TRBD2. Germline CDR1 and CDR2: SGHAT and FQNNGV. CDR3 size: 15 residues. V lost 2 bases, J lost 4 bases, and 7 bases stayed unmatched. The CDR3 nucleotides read TGTGCCAGCAGCTTATGGACTAGCAGAACTTACGAGCAGTACTTC. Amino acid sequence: CASSLWTSRTYEQYF.

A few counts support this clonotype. The CDR3 DNA reads TGTGCCATCAGTGAGAAGGTTAATTCACCCCTCCACTTT. It specifies CAISEKVNSPLHF. The rearrangement joins TRBV10-3 to TRBJ1-6, with D unclear. The V end was cut by 2 bases, the J end by 6 bases, with 5 bases between. The germline CDR1 and CDR2 sequences are ENHRY and SYGVKD. The CDR3 has 13 residues.

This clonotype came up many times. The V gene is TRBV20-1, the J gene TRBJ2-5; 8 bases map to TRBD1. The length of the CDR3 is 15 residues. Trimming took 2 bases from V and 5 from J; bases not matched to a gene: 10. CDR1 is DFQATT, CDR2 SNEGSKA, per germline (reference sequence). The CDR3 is CSARQQGDPWETQYF. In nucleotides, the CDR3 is TGCAGTGCTAGACAACAGGGGGACCCTTGGGAGACCCAGTACTTC.

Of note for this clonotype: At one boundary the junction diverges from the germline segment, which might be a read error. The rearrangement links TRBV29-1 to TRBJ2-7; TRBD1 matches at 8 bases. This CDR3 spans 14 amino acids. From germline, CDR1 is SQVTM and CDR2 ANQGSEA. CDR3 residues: CGVERGTGSYEQYF. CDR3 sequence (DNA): TGCGGCGTTGAAAGGGGGACAGGTTCGTACGAGCAGTACTTC.

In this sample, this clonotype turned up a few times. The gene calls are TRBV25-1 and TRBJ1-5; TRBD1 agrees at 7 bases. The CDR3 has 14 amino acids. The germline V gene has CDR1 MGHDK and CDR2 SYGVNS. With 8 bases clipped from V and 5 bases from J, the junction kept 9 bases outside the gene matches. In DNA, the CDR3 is TGTGCCAGCGCCGAGACAGGGTTCGATCAGCCCCAGCATTTT. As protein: CASAETGFDQPQHF. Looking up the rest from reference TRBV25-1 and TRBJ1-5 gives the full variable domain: EADIYQTPRYLVIGTGKKITLECSQTMGHDKMYWYQQDPGMELHLIHYSYGVNSTEKGDLSSESTVSRIRTEHFPLTLESARPSHTSQYLCASAETGFDQPQHFGDGTRLSIL.

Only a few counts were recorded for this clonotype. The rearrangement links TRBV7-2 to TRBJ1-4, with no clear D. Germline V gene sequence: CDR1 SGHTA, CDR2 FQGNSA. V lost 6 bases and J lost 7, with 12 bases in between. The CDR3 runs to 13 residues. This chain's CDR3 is CASSFTWSEKLFF. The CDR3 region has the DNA TGTGCCAGCAGTTTCACCTGGTCTGAAAAACTGTTTTTT.

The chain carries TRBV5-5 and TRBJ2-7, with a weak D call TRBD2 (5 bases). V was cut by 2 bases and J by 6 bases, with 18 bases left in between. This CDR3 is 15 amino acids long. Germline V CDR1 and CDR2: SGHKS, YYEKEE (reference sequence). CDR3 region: CASSFRLQNEGEQYF. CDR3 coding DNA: TGTGCCAGCAGCTTCCGACTCCAGAACGAGGGCGAGCAGTACTTC.

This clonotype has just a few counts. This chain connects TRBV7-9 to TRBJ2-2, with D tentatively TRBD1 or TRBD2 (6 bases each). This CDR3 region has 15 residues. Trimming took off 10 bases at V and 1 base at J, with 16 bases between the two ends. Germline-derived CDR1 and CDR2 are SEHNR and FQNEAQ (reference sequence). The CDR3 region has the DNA TGTGCCATCCACCCCGAGGGGGGGAACACCGGGGAGCTGTTTTTT. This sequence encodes CAIHPEGGNTGELFF.

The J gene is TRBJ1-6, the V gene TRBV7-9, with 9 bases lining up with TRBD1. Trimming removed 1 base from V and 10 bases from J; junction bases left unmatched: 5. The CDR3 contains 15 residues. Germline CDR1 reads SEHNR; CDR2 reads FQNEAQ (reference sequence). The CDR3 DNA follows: TGTGCCAGCAGCTTAGTGACAGGGGGAAAATCACCCCTCCACTTT. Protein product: CASSLVTGGKSPLHF.

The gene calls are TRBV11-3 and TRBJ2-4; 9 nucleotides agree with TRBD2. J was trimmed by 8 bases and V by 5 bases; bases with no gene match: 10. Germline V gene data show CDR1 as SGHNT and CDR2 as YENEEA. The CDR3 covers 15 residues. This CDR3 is CASSDAGGPWHIQYF. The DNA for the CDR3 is TGTGCCAGCAGCGATGCGGGGGGGCCGTGGCACATTCAGTACTTC.

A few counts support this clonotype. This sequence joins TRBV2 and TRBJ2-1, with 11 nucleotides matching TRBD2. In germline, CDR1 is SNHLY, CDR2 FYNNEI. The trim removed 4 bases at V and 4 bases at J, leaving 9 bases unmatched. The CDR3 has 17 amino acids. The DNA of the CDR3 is TGTGCCAGCAGTGTGAGGGGGAGACTAGCGGGGTACAATGAGCAGTTCTTC. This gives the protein CASSVRGRLAGYNEQFF.